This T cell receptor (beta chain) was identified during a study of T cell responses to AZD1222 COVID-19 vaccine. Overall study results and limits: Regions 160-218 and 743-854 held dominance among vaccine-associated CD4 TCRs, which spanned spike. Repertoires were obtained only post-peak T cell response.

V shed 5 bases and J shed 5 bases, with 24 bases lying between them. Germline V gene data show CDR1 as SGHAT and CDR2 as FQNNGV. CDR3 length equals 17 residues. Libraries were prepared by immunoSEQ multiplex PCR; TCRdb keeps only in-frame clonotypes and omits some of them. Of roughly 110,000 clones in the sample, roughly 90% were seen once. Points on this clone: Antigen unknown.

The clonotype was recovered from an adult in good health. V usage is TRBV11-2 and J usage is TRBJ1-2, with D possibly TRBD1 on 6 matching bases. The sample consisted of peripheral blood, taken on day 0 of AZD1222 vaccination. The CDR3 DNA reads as TGTGCCAGCAGCCTAAGGAGGGTTAGTACAGGGCAGTATGGCTACACCTTC. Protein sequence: CASSLRRVSTGQYGYTF.